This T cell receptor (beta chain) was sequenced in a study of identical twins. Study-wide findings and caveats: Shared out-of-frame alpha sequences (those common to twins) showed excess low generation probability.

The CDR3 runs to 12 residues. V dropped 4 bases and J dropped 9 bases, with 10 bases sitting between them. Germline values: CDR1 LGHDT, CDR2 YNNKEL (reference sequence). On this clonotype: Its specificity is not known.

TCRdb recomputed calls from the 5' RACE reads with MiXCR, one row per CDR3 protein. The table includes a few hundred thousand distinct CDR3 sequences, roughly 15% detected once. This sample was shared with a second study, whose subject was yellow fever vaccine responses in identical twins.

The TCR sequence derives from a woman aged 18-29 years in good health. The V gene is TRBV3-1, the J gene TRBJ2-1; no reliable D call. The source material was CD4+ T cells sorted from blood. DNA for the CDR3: TGTGCCAGCAGCCCGAAGATTGGTGAGCAGTTCTTC. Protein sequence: CASSPKIGEQFF.